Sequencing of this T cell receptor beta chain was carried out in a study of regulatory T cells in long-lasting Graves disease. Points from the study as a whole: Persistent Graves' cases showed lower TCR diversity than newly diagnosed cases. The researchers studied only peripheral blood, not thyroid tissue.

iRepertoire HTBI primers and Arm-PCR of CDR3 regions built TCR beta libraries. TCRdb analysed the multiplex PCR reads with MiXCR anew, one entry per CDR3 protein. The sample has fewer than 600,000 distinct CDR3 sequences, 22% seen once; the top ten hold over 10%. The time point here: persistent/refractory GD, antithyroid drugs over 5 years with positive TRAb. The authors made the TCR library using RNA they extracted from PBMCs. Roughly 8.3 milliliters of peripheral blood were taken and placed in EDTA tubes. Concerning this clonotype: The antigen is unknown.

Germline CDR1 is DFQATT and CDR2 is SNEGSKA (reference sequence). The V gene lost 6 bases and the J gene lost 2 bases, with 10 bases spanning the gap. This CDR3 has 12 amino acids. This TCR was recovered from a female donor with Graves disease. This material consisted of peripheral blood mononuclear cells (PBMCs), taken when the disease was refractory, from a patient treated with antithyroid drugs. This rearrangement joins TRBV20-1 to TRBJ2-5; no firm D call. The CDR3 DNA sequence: TGCAGTGCCAGCCCACGGCAAGAGACCCAGTACTTC. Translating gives CSASPRQETQYF.